This record looks at one TCR beta chain sequence and its context. The antigen is unknown. This entry comes from a study of graft-versus-host responses after intestinal transplantation. CDR1 SGHTS and CDR2 YDEGEE come from the germline V gene. V was trimmed by 2 bases and J by 8 bases, leaving 10 bases between them. The CDR3 totals 12 residues. TCRdb's copy holds only in-frame clones and misses some; the assay was immunoSEQ multiplex PCR. The sample has about 120,000 clones, approximately 95% seen once. The sequences come from unstimulated CD8+ T cells sorted from spleen or lymph node cells, collected before intestinal transplant. This chain links TRBV5-8 with TRBJ1-1; D not resolved. This sequence was found in a human donor who received an intestinal transplant. CDR3 bases: TGTGCCAGCAGCTTTCCCAGGCAAGAAGCTTTCTTT. This encodes CASSFPRQEAFF.